Below are 26 T cell receptor beta chains sequenced from a single sample in a study of cytomegalovirus exposure and HLA in healthy donors. In the PCR, 60 Vbeta and 13 Jbeta primers were used. The method was immunoSEQ multiplex PCR; TCRdb's version includes in-frame clones alone and lacks a portion of them. Here the sample spans under 150,000 clones, roughly three fifths being singletons. Source material: PBMCs. The receptor set was obtained from a woman aged 40 to 50 in good health and CMV-seronegative.

This clone has just a few counts. The chain couples TRBV25-1 to TRBJ1-4; D remains ambiguous. V shed 4 bases and J shed 7 bases, with 16 bases lying between them. This CDR3 spans 15 amino acids. Germline V gives CDR1 MGHDK, CDR2 SYGVNS. The DNA of the CDR3 is TGTGCCAGCAGTGGACGTATGACTCGGGGTGAAAAACTGTTTTTT. Encoded protein: CASSGRMTRGEKLFF.

The chain uses TRBV5-1 and TRBJ1-6; TRBD1 matches 11 bases. Trimming at V came to 3 bases and at J to 10 bases, leaving 6 bases not matched to a gene. Germline V gene data show CDR1 as SGHRS and CDR2 as YFSETQ. The CDR3 consists of 15 residues. The CDR3 protein is CASSYGQGAESPLHF. DNA of the CDR3: TGCGCCAGCAGCTACGGACAGGGGGCAGAGTCACCCCTCCACTTT.

This clone was found once. The rearrangement joins TRBV4-1 to TRBJ1-3; D is possibly TRBD1 (5 bases). CDR1 MGHRA and CDR2 YSYEKL come from the germline V gene. The CDR3 length is 16 residues. Trimming removed 0 bases from V and 0 bases from J, with 9 bases in between. CDR3 protein: CASSQDPGFSGNTIYF. The CDR3 DNA reads as TGCGCCAGCAGCCAAGATCCAGGGTTCTCTGGAAACACCATATATTTT.

The V call is TRBV6-1, the J call TRBJ2-6; TRBD2 matches at 7 bases. Germline V gene lookup returns CDR1 MNHNS and CDR2 SASEGT. The CDR3 consists of 16 residues. The trim removed 4 bases at V and 1 base at J, leaving 4 bases unmatched. The CDR3: CASSGGTTSGANVLTF. As DNA, the CDR3 is TGTGCCAGCAGTGGCGGGACTACTTCTGGGGCCAACGTCCTGACTTTC.

V is TRBV7-3 and J is TRBJ2-3; perhaps TRBD2 as D (5 bases). The CDR3 consists of 14 residues. V was pared by 4 bases and J by 7 bases, with 15 bases between. Germline V gene lookup returns CDR1 SGHTA and CDR2 FQGTGA. The CDR3 loop reads CASSSGLSANTQYF. The CDR3 DNA reads TGTGCCAGCAGCTCGGGCCTTAGCGCGAATACGCAGTATTTT.

This clone was seen only a few times. In DNA, the CDR3 is TGTGCCATCAGTGTTCGGGGACAGGGGAACGAGGGGACTGAAGCTTTCTTT. Translated: CAISVRGQGNEGTEAFF. J is TRBJ1-1 and V is TRBV10-3, with 10 bases aligning to TRBD1. CDR1 and CDR2 from the germline V gene are ENHRY and SYGVKD. The V segment lost 4 bases and the J segment 5 bases; nucleotides outside the gene matches: 13. The CDR3 length is 17 residues.

In nucleotides, the CDR3 is TGTGCCTGGAGTCTCGGACTGGGGAATGGCTACACCTTC. This gives the protein CAWSLGLGNGYTF. The rearrangement joins TRBV30 to TRBJ1-2, with D unclear. V lost 2 bases and J lost 6, with 13 bases in between. CDR3 length: 13 amino acids. Per germline, CDR1 GTSNPN and CDR2 SVGIG (reference sequence).

V usage is TRBV9 and J usage is TRBJ1-3; D may be TRBD1 (5 bases). The V end was cut by 0 bases, the J end by 4 bases, with 14 bases between. Per germline, CDR1 SGDLS and CDR2 YYNGEE. The CDR3 length is 16 residues. CDR3 coding DNA: TGTGCCAGCAGCGTAGGGGGAGGGACGACCGGAAACACCATATATTTT. It is translated as CASSVGGGTTGNTIYF.

For this clone: One end of the junction is discordant with germline, which a read error may explain. Distinct nucleotide sequences in the sample also encode this CDR3. The chain carries TRBV27 and TRBJ2-1, with 12 bases aligning to TRBD2. This CDR3 contains 18 residues. CDR1 is MNHEY, CDR2 SMNVEV, per germline (reference sequence). CDR3 sequence (DNA): TGTGCTAGCAGTCAAACTAGCGGGGGGCGACTCTCCTACAATGAGCAGTTCTTC. Translating it yields CASSQTSGGRLSYNEQFF.

This chain joins TRBV5-6 and TRBJ1-5; 7 bases match TRBD1. V shed 2 bases and J 3 bases; nucleotides not matched to a gene: 5. Germline V gene sequence: CDR1 SGHDT, CDR2 YYEEEE. The CDR3 runs to 15 residues. CDR3 protein: CASSFGTAFNQPQHF. The CDR3, as DNA: TGTGCCAGCAGCTTCGGGACAGCGTTCAATCAGCCCCAGCATTTT.

The chain is built from TRBV13 and TRBJ1-5; 9 bases agree with TRBD1. The trim removed 4 bases at V and 7 bases at J, leaving 5 bases unmatched. CDR1 and CDR2 from the germline V gene are PRHDT and FYEKMQ (reference sequence). CDR3 size: 14 residues. Written as DNA, the CDR3 is TGTGCCAGCAGCTCCGGACAGGGGTCACAGCCCCAGCATTTT. Translation: CASSSGQGSQPQHF.

This clone was seen just once. The chain joins TRBV6-6 to TRBJ1-2, with D perhaps matching TRBD1 (5 bases). CDR1 MNHNY and CDR2 SVGAGI come from the germline V gene (reference sequence). This CDR3 region has 14 residues. V was trimmed by 4 bases and J by 3 bases, leaving 12 bases between them. The CDR3 here is CASSWAGQDYGYTF. CDR3 nucleotides: TGTGCCAGCAGTTGGGCAGGGCAGGACTATGGCTACACCTTC.

The chain combines TRBV27 with TRBJ2-3; 9 bases are shared with TRBD1. CDR1 MNHEY and CDR2 SMNVEV come from the germline V gene (reference sequence). The CDR3 sequence is 15 residues long. Unmatched junction bases numbered 6, after V lost 4 bases and J lost 4 bases. DNA of the CDR3: TGTGCCAGCAGTTCCCTCGGACAGGGGTCAGATACGCAGTATTTT. It is translated as CASSSLGQGSDTQYF.

V usage is TRBV10-3 and J usage is TRBJ2-6, with 9 nucleotides matching TRBD1. Trimming cost V 3 bases and J 0 bases; bases outside gene matches: 9. Germline V gives CDR1 ENHRY, CDR2 SYGVKD. This CDR3 spans 19 amino acids. The CDR3 is CAISETGGSPSSGANVLTF. In DNA, the CDR3 is TGTGCCATCAGTGAAACAGGGGGCTCCCCCAGCTCTGGGGCCAACGTCCTGACTTTC.

In this sample, this clone turned up a few times. The V call is TRBV7-3, the J call TRBJ1-1; D possibly corresponds to TRBD1 (5 bases). The CDR3 runs to 13 residues. The germline V gene encodes CDR1 SGHTA and CDR2 FQGTGA. Between the trimmed V and J ends, which lost 1 base and 9 bases, there was a span of 12 bases. CDR3 region: CASSLRAGGKAFF. As DNA, the CDR3 is TGTGCCAGCAGCTTAAGGGCGGGGGGGAAAGCTTTCTTT.

This chain links TRBV10-3 with TRBJ2-1, with TRBD2 matching over 15 bases. The CDR3 sequence is 18 residues long. Germline values: CDR1 ENHRY, CDR2 SYGVKD. V was pared by 7 bases and J by 0 bases, with 7 bases of the junction left unmatched. CDR3 in amino acids: CAIKGLAGGHGSYNEQFF. The DNA of the CDR3 is TGTGCCATCAAAGGACTAGCGGGGGGGCATGGCTCCTACAATGAGCAGTTCTTC.

The rearrangement links TRBV28 to TRBJ2-2, with D unclear. V gave up 6 bases and J gave up 3 bases, with 5 bases separating them. Germline values: CDR1 MDHEN, CDR2 SYDVKM. This CDR3 is built from 12 residues. The CDR3 reads CASSPDTGELFF. For the CDR3, the DNA is TGTGCCAGCAGCCCGGACACCGGGGAGCTGTTTTTT.

The chain joins TRBV19 to TRBJ1-5; D is unresolved. This CDR3 has 14 amino acids. CDR1 and CDR2 from the germline V gene are LNHDA and SQIVND (reference sequence). Trimming cost V 7 bases and J 3 bases, with 13 bases left between them. The CDR3 region is CASTPARFNQPQHF. In DNA, the CDR3 is TGTGCCAGTACCCCCGCCAGGTTCAATCAGCCCCAGCATTTT.

V gene TRBV9 combines with J gene TRBJ1-1; D not certain. This CDR3 spans 13 amino acids. V was clipped by 2 bases and J by 0 bases, with 5 bases between them. Germline-derived CDR1 and CDR2 are SGDLS and YYNGEE. The CDR3 DNA follows: TGTGCCAGCAGCGTGGAGATGAACACTGAAGCTTTCTTT. Encoded protein: CASSVEMNTEAFF.

This clone was seen just once. The chain combines TRBV15 with TRBJ2-3; 11 positions match TRBD2. Unmatched junction bases numbered 2, after V lost 1 base and J lost 2 bases. CDR3 length: 16 residues. Germline V lookup: CDR1 LNHNV, CDR2 YYDKDF (reference sequence). As DNA, the CDR3 is TGTGCCACCAGCAGAGGACTAGCGGGGTTCACAGATACGCAGTATTTT. Translated: CATSRGLAGFTDTQYF.

The rearrangement joins TRBV10-3 to TRBJ1-4, with a possible D match to TRBD1 (5 bases). Germline values: CDR1 ENHRY, CDR2 SYGVKD. This CDR3 contains 13 residues. V gave up 3 bases and J gave up 4 bases, with 6 bases separating them. In nucleotides, the CDR3 is TGTGCCATCAGTGACAGGGTTAATGAAAAACTGTTTTTT. This translates into CAISDRVNEKLFF.

The chain has TRBV11-2 and TRBJ2-3; the D gene is possibly TRBD2 (5 bases). V gave up 0 bases and J gave up 5 bases, with 12 bases separating them. This CDR3 spans 15 amino acids. CDR1 and CDR2 from the germline V gene are SGHAT and FQNNGV. The CDR3 protein is CASSLDWVGEDTQYF. Written as DNA, the CDR3 is TGTGCCAGCAGCTTAGATTGGGTGGGAGAAGATACGCAGTATTTT.

The V call is TRBV29-1, the J call TRBJ1-1; D might be TRBD1 (5 bases). V was cut by 7 bases and J by 5 bases, with 17 bases left in between. Germline V gene lookup returns CDR1 SQVTM and CDR2 ANQGSEA. The CDR3 covers 13 residues. CDR3 protein: CSDQSKGRTEAFF. In nucleotides, the CDR3 is TGCAGCGATCAATCGAAGGGGCGGACTGAAGCTTTCTTT.

There are a few counts of this clone. The rearrangement uses TRBV11-2 and TRBJ2-1; 9 nucleotides align to TRBD1. CDR3 size: 15 residues. CDR1 SGHAT and CDR2 FQNNGV come from the germline V gene. The V segment lost 2 bases and the J segment 5 bases; nucleotides outside the gene matches: 4. CDR3 sequence: CASSLRTGVNNEQFF. The CDR3 DNA reads TGTGCCAGCAGCTTAAGGACAGGGGTAAACAATGAGCAGTTCTTC.

This chain uses TRBV19 with TRBJ1-1, with a tentative D call TRBD1 (6 bases). The CDR3 consists of 13 residues. Germline CDR1 and CDR2: LNHDA and SQIVND (reference sequence). The V end lost 6 bases, the J end lost 6 bases, and 14 bases lay between the germline ends. CDR3 DNA sequence: TGTGCCAGTAGCCTCACCAAGGGGGCTGAAGCTTTCTTT. It translates to CASSLTKGAEAFF.

The chain has TRBV5-1 and TRBJ2-5, with 13 positions matching TRBD2. The trim removed 1 base at V and 3 bases at J, leaving 6 bases unmatched. CDR3 length: 17 residues. The germline CDR1 and CDR2 sequences are SGHRS and YFSETQ. CDR3 protein: CASSLRLAGGKEETQYF. The CDR3 DNA reads as TGCGCCAGCAGCTTGAGACTAGCGGGGGGAAAGGAAGAGACCCAGTACTTC.